The source of this TCR beta chain is a study of graft-versus-host responses after intestinal transplantation (dated by TCRdb to about 2021). About the study as a whole: Multivisceral, liver-intestinal, or isolated intestinal transplants were received by the recipients. Every recipient was given anti-thymocyte globulin induction, followed by around three years of maintenance tacrolimus and steroids. After intestinal transplantation, graft-versus-host and host-versus-graft alloreactive T cell clones were followed in the graft, circulation and bone marrow using bulk TCR-beta CDR3 sequencing. Alloreactive clones were identified by sequencing pre-transplant mixed lymphocyte reaction products and comparing these products with unstimulated pre-transplant donor and recipient T cells. The cohort enrolled some 23 intestinal transplant recipients including one retransplant, and 3 patients lacking pretransplant specimens were excluded. Donor T cell macrochimerism was defined as a peak of at least 4% donor T cells among recipient peripheral blood mononuclear cells. Instead of going to the commercial service, samples from a few later patients were sequenced in-house on an Illumina MiSeq and processed with MiXCR. Findings and caveats that apply to the study as a whole: The conclusions were limited by the relatively low number and heterogeneity of the intestinal transplant patients. GvH clones were found in recipient bone marrow, and some of the GvH clones appeared earlier in ileal mucosa or blood, which is consistent with an intestinal mucosal origin. High GvH to HvG T cell clonal ratios were observed in the allografts of patients with donor T cell macrochimerism. Early after transplant, peak levels of circulating GvH clones were associated with declines in HvG clones.

Comments on this clone: This receptor's antigen is unknown. Qualities for individual bases were not recorded, and no much larger clone is one base off.

Spanning cysteine to phenylalanine, the CDR3 consists of 15 amino acids. Only CDR3 DNA remains: 45 bases, in frame from the first base. For this chain, trimming is 3 bases at the V end and 9 bases at the J end, and the number of junction bases without a gene match is 10. The germline V gene (reference sequence) gives CDR1 as LNHNV and CDR2 as YYDKDF. The library was produced with the immunoSEQ multiplex PCR assay. For most patients, genomic DNA was isolated using the Qiagen DNeasy Blood and Tissue Kit and was shipped frozen to Adaptive Biotechnologies for TCR sequencing. For most patients, high-throughput TCR-beta CDR3 sequencing of genomic DNA was performed by Adaptive Biotechnologies. In the authors' own workflow: Adaptive's ImmunoSEQ software supplied the TCR sequencing data for 15 to 20 patients, while MiXCR and VDJtools were used to process a few other patients. To correct CD4 versus CD8 sorting errors, sequences present in both subsets at a frequency ratio below 5:1 were removed. CDR3 nucleotide sequences shared between donor and recipient were removed because the origin of such sequences could not be assigned. At least 2-fold expansion over unstimulated cells and a minimum CFSE-low frequency of 0.002% (template counts) or 0.001% (read counts) were required for clones to be classified as alloreactive. A clone was considered mappable if detected in the sequenced pre-transplant spleen, lymph node, or MLR CFSE-low populations of the donor or recipient. The cumulative frequency of alloreactive clones was calculated as a percentage of all sequences, weighted by copy number. Sourced from immuneACCESS, this table was stored by TCRdb with only in-frame sequences that have V and J called. A share of the clones is absent; for the studies checked, an unresolved V gene accounts for under half, and the remainder has no known explanation. The DNA gave D and trimming, while V, J and clone size come from that table. The sample table contains 28,000 or so clones; only one count was recorded for roughly 83% of them. The ten largest clones add up to 15% to 20% of the sample.

This sample's time point label indicates: cells obtained before transplantation from donor or recipient. CD3+CD4+ and CD3+CD8+ populations were FACS-sorted from unstimulated pre-transplant donor and recipient cells taken from spleen or lymph nodes. The chain joins TRBV15 to TRBJ1-5; the junction holds 8 bases that match TRBD1. The source is a human donor who received an intestinal transplant. Here the sequenced sample was unstimulated CD8+ T cells sorted from spleen or lymph node cells, taken before intestinal transplant. The sequenced DNA: TGTGCCACCAGCAGGGAGACAGGGGTTGATACGCCCCAGCATTTT. This is translated as CATSRETGVDTPQHF.